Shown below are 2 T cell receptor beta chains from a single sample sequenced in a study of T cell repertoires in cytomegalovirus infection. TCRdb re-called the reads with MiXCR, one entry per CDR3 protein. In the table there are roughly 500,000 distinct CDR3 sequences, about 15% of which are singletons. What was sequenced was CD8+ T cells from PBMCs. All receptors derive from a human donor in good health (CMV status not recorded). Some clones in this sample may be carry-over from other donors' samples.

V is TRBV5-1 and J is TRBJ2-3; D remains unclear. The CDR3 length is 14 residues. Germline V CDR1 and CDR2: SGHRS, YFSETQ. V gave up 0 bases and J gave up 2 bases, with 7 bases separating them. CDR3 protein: CASSLDVPTDTQYF. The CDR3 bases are TGCGCCAGCAGCTTGGATGTACCCACAGATACGCAGTATTTT. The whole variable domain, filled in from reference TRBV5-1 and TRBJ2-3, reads KAGVTQTPRYLIKTRGQQVTLSCSPISGHRSVSWYQQTPGQGLQFLFEYFSETQRNKGNFPGRFSGRQFSNSRSEMNVSTLELGDSALYLCASSLDVPTDTQYFGPGTRLTVL.

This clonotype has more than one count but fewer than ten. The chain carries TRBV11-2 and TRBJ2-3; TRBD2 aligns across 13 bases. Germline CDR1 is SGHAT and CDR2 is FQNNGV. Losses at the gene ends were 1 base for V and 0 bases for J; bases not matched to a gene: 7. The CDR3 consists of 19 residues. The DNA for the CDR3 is TGTGCCAGCAGCTTAGCCCCGGGGACTAGCGGGGATAGCACAGATACGCAGTATTTT. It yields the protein CASSLAPGTSGDSTDTQYF.